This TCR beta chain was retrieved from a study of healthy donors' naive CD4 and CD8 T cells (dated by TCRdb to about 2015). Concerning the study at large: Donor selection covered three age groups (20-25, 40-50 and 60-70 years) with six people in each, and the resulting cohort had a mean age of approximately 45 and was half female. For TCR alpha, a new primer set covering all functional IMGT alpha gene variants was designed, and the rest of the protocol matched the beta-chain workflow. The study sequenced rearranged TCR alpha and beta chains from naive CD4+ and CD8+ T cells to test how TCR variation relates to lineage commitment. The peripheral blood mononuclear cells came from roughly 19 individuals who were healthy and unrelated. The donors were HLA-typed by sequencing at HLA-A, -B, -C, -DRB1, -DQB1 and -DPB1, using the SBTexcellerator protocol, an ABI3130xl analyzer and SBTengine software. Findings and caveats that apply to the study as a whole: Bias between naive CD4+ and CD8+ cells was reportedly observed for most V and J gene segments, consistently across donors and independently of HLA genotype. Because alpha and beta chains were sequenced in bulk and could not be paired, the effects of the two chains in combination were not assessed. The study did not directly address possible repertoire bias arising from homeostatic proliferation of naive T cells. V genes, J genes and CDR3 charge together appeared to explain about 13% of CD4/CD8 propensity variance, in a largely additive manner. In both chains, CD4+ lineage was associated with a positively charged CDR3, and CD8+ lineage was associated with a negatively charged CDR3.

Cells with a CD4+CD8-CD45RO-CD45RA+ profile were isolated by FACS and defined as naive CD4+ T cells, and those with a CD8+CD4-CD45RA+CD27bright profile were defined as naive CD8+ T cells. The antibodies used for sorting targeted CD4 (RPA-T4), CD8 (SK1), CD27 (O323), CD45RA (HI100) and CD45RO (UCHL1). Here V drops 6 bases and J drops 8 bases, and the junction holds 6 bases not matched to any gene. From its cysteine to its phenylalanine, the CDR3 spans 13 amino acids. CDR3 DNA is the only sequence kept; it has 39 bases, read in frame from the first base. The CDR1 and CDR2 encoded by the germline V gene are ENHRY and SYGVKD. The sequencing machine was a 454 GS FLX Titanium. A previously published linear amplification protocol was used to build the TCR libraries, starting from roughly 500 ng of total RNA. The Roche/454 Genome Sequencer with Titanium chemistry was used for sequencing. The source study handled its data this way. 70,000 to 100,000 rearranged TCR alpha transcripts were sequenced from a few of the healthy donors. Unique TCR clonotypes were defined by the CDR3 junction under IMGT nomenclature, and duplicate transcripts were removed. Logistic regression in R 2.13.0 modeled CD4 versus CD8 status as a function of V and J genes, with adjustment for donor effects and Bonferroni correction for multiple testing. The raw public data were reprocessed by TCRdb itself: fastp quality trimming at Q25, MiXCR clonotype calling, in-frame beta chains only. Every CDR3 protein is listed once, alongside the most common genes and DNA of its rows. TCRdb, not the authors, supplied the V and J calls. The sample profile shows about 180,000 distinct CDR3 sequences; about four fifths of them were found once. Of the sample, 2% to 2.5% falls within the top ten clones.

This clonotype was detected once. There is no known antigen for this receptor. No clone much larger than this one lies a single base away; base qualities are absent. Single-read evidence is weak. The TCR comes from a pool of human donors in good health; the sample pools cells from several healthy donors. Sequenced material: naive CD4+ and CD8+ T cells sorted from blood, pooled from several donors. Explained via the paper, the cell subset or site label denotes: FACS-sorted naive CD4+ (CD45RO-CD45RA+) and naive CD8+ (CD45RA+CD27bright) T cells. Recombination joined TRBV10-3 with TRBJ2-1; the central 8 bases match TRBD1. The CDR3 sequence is CAIRPQGADEQFF. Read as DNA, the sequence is TGTGCCATCAGGCCTCAGGGGGCAGATGAGCAGTTCTTC.